The rows below give T cell receptor beta chains drawn from one sample of a study of shared clonotypes between healthy human individuals. Sequencing was performed with immunoSEQ multiplex PCR; in TCRdb, only in-frame clones are kept and a portion is missing. The table has about 1.1 million clones, about 72% seen once; the top ten hold approximately 0.9%. The source material was memory CD4+ T cells from PBMCs. The receptors derive from a man aged 18 to 29 in good health. Some clones in this sample may be carry-over from other donors' samples. Both conserved end residues are part of each CDR3. D genes are given only for firm matches. Where a row states a size, it is once, few, many or the class of an expanded clone; other rows omit it.

j_call d_call clone_size v_call cdr3_aa cdr3_nt
TRBJ1-2 TRBD1 few TRBV7-9 CASSSDRGYGYTF TGTGCCAGCAGCTCGGACAGGGGCTATGGCTACACCTTC
TRBJ2-3 TRBD2 NA TRBV2 CASSGFGGGVTDTQYF TGTGCCAGCAGTGGGTTTGGGGGAGGGGTAACAGATACGCAGTATTTT
TRBJ2-1 TRBD2 once TRBV29-1 CSVKKLAGALVEQFF TGCAGCGTTAAAAAACTAGCGGGAGCTTTGGTTGAGCAGTTCTTC
TRBJ2-1 NA NA TRBV4-2 CASSPSSSSYNEQFF TGTGCCAGCAGCCCATCGTCGAGCTCCTACAATGAGCAGTTCTTC
TRBJ1-3 NA NA TRBV30 CACPRSQGGNTIYF TGTGCCTGCCCCCGGTCCCAGGGTGGAAACACCATATATTTT
TRBJ1-2 TRBD1 few TRBV19 CASSRTGGYTF TGTGCCAGTAGTAGGACAGGCGGCTACACCTTC
TRBJ2-5 NA NA TRBV4-1 CASSQGYGQVLRYETQYF TGCGCCAGCAGCCAAGGTTATGGACAAGTTCTGCGGTACGAGACCCAGTACTTC
TRBJ1-2 NA NA TRBV6-1 CASSVRANYGYTF TGTGCCAGCAGTGTGCGGGCTAACTATGGCTACACCTTC
TRBJ2-7 TRBD2 NA TRBV5-4 CASSLGGLAGAYEQYF TGTGCCAGCAGCTTGGGTGGACTAGCGGGAGCGTACGAGCAGTACTTC
TRBJ2-1 NA NA TRBV27 CASSLVGAGEQFF TGTGCCAGCAGTTTAGTAGGGGCCGGGGAGCAGTTCTTC
TRBJ1-5 NA few TRBV6-1 CASRTGLVQPQHF TGTGCCAGCAGGACAGGTTTGGTTCAGCCCCAGCATTTT
TRBJ2-7 NA NA TRBV9 CASSPREGAASEQYF TGTGCCAGCAGCCCCCGCGAGGGAGCAGCGTCCGAGCAGTACTTC
TRBJ1-1 NA NA TRBV28 CASSQAGHGAFF TGTGCCAGCAGCCAAGCGGGACATGGGGCTTTCTTT
TRBJ1-5 TRBD1 NA TRBV18 CASSPDRVEPQHF TGTGCCAGCTCACCCGACAGGGTTGAGCCCCAGCATTTT
TRBJ1-1 NA NA TRBV10-3 CASPGVNTEAFF TGTGCCAGTCCAGGGGTGAACACTGAAGCTTTCTTT
TRBJ2-7 TRBD1 NA TRBV11-2 CASSLDPTGGDEQYF TGTGCCAGCAGCTTAGATCCTACAGGGGGCGACGAGCAGTACTTC
TRBJ2-2 TRBD1 NA TRBV11-3 CASSQGQGGGGELFF TGTGCCAGCAGCCAGGGACAGGGAGGAGGCGGGGAGCTGTTTTTT
TRBJ2-4 NA NA TRBV28 CASWGRLAKNIQYF TGTGCCAGTTGGGGGCGTCTAGCCAAAAACATTCAGTACTTC
TRBJ1-1 NA NA TRBV11-2 CASSLYQTVEAFF TGTGCCAGCAGCTTATACCAGACAGTTGAAGCTTTCTTT
TRBJ2-3 NA once TRBV7-2 CASSLGGPATDTQYF TGTGCCAGCAGCTTAGGCGGTCCAGCCACAGATACGCAGTATTTT
TRBJ2-1 NA NA TRBV7-2 CASSFSTSYNEQFF TGTGCCAGCAGCTTTTCAACGAGCTACAATGAGCAGTTCTTC
TRBJ2-2 TRBD2 NA TRBV27 CAARRAGESGELFF TGTGCCGCCCGGAGAGCGGGAGAGTCGGGGGAGCTGTTTTTT
TRBJ2-3 TRBD2 NA TRBV5-4 CASSLTSGTTDTQYF TGTGCCAGCAGCCTGACTAGCGGGACAACGGATACGCAGTATTTT
TRBJ1-2 TRBD1 NA TRBV28 CATHGGQGGVGGYTF TGTGCCACCCACGGGGGACAGGGGGGGGTTGGTGGCTACACCTTC
TRBJ1-1 NA NA TRBV27 CASSLQGRTEAFF TGTGCCAGCAGTTTACAGGGGAGGACTGAAGCTTTCTTT
TRBJ2-7 TRBD1 few TRBV27 CASSSRTGRVDEQYF TGTGCCAGCAGTTCCCGGACAGGAAGGGTCGACGAGCAGTACTTC
TRBJ1-3 TRBD1 NA TRBV29-1 CSAQGRGPGNTIYF TGCAGCGCCCAGGGAAGGGGGCCAGGAAACACCATATATTTT
TRBJ1-1 NA once TRBV7-3 CASSSRGYTEAFF TGTGCCAGCAGCTCGCGGGGGTACACTGAAGCTTTCTTT
TRBJ1-5 TRBD1 NA TRBV28 CASSPQGEDASNQPQHF TGTGCCAGCAGTCCCCAGGGGGAAGATGCATCAAATCAGCCCCAGCATTTT
TRBJ2-2 NA NA TRBV5-3 CARSYSLENSGELFF TGTGCCAGAAGTTATAGCCTGGAAAACAGCGGGGAGCTGTTTTTT
TRBJ2-7 TRBD2 many TRBV6-1 CASSDILSGRYYEQYF TGTGCCAGCAGTGATATTTTAAGCGGGAGGTACTACGAGCAGTACTTC
TRBJ1-1 NA NA TRBV5-4 CASSLDGGTYTEAFF TGTGCCAGCAGCTTGGATGGAGGCACTTACACTGAAGCTTTCTTT
TRBJ2-2 NA NA TRBV7-3 CASSLSLNTGELFF TGTGCCAGCAGCCTTAGTTTGAACACCGGGGAGCTGTTTTTT
TRBJ1-5 NA NA TRBV2 CASSVTEDQPQHF TGTGCCAGCAGTGTTACCGAGGACCAGCCCCAGCATTTT
TRBJ2-3 NA NA TRBV7-8 CASSRRTNPPDTQYF TGTGCCAGCAGCCGAAGGACAAATCCCCCAGATACGCAGTATTTT
TRBJ1-4 TRBD1 once TRBV5-1 CASSSRQGNNEKLFF TGCGCCAGCAGCTCCCGACAGGGGAATAATGAAAAACTGTTTTTT
TRBJ2-3 NA NA TRBV20-1 CSASTTDTQYF TGCAGTGCTTCTACAACAGATACGCAGTATTTT
TRBJ2-1 NA NA TRBV14 CASSQDWYNEQFF TGTGCCAGCAGCCAAGACTGGTACAATGAGCAGTTCTTC
TRBJ2-5 TRBD2 NA TRBV27 CASSPSGGAGVETQYF TGTGCCAGCAGTCCTTCCGGGGGGGCGGGAGTGGAGACCCAGTACTTC
TRBJ2-1 TRBD2 few TRBV12-5 CASGLVQLGLAGPDVDEQFF TGTGCTAGTGGTTTGGTACAATTAGGACTAGCGGGACCGGACGTCGATGAGCAGTTCTTC
TRBJ1-1 NA NA TRBV20-1 CGGRPNTEAFF TGTGGGGGACGCCCGAACACTGAAGCTTTCTTT
TRBJ2-7 NA NA TRBV5-6 CASSRGSYEQYF TGTGCCAGCAGCCGCGGATCCTACGAGCAGTACTTC